A selection of T cell receptor beta chains follows, all from one sample in a study of blood T cell repertoires in COVID-19. Data came from immunoSEQ multiplex PCR; TCRdb stores just in-frame clones and leaves some out. The table records under 150,000 clones, roughly 80% of them present only once. The sequenced sample consisted of PBMCs or T cells enriched from blood (not recorded which). The receptors here all came from a man younger than 45 who had recovered from COVID-19. The CDR3 runs from the conserved cysteine through the conserved F or W. A D gene is named only where the DNA matches it firmly. A row's size may be missing; if present it is once, few, many or a size class.

>TRBJ2-7|-|TRBV2|-
CASMQGFYEQYF
TGTGCCAGCATGCAGGGCTTTTACGAGCAGTACTTC
>TRBJ2-3|-|TRBV7-9|TRBD2
CASSPGTSGSTDTQYF
TGTGCCAGCAGCCCGGGGACTAGCGGTAGCACAGATACGCAGTATTTT
>TRBJ1-3|once|TRBV2|TRBD1
CASSELQGPAGNTIYF
TGTGCCAGCAGTGAGTTACAGGGGCCGGCTGGAAACACCATATATTTT
>TRBJ1-3|-|TRBV2|TRBD1
CASRNDRGPGNTIYF
TGTGCCAGCAGGAATGACAGGGGGCCTGGAAACACCATATATTTT
>TRBJ1-2|-|TRBV5-5|-
CASSLFPETNYGYTF
TGTGCCAGCAGCTTGTTTCCGGAGACTAACTATGGCTACACCTTC
>TRBJ2-2|-|TRBV6-4|TRBD2
CASSRLAGLNTGELFF
TGTGCCAGCAGTCGGCTAGCGGGTTTGAACACCGGGGAGCTGTTTTTT
>TRBJ1-2|few|TRBV6-5|-
CASSYGPEVYGYTF
TGTGCCAGCAGTTACGGTCCAGAAGTCTATGGCTACACCTTC
>TRBJ1-6|-|TRBV4-1|TRBD1
CASSQVPYRGPSPLHF
TGCGCCAGCAGCCAAGTACCGTACAGGGGGCCTTCACCCCTCCACTTT
>TRBJ2-2|once|TRBV4-1|TRBD2
CASSHTSGGNTGELFF
TGCGCCAGCAGCCACACAAGCGGGGGGAACACCGGGGAGCTGTTTTTT
>TRBJ2-3|-|TRBV13|TRBD2
CASSHSGLAGGADTQYF
TGTGCCAGCAGTCATAGTGGTCTAGCGGGGGGTGCAGATACGCAGTATTTT
>TRBJ1-1|-|TRBV3-1/TRBV3-2|-
CASSQRGGAKAFF
TGTGCCAGCAGCCAGCGAGGGGGGGCCAAAGCTTTCTTT
>TRBJ1-1|few|TRBV7-9|TRBD1
CASSSRQGANAEAFF
TGTGCCAGCAGCAGCCGACAGGGGGCTAACGCTGAAGCTTTCTTT
>TRBJ2-3|-|TRBV9|-
CASSVVGQWATDTQYF
TGTGCCAGCAGCGTAGTCGGTCAATGGGCCACAGATACGCAGTATTTT
>TRBJ1-4|-|TRBV18|-
CASSPRQADEKLFF
TGTGCCAGCTCACCAAGGCAAGCGGATGAAAAACTGTTTTTT
>TRBJ1-5|once|TRBV19|-
CASSFSETWNQPQHF
TGTGCCAGTAGTTTCAGCGAGACTTGGAATCAGCCCCAGCATTTT
>TRBJ2-7|-|TRBV11-2|-
CASSLERDYEQYF
TGTGCCAGCAGCTTAGAAAGAGACTACGAGCAGTACTTC
>TRBJ1-4|-|TRBV27|TRBD1
CASSGQGQGEKLFF
TGTGCCAGCAGTGGACAGGGGCAGGGTGAAAAACTGTTTTTT
>TRBJ1-3|-|TRBV11-2|-
CASSLVRGSGNTIYF
TGTGCCAGCAGCTTAGTTCGGGGATCTGGAAACACCATATATTTT
>TRBJ1-2|-|TRBV28|-
CASSFDRNYGYTF
TGTGCCAGCAGTTTCGACAGGAACTATGGCTACACCTTC
>TRBJ1-3|-|TRBV19|-
CASAPSSGNTIYF
TGTGCCAGTGCCCCCAGCTCTGGAAACACCATATATTTT
>TRBJ1-1|-|TRBV5-1|-
CASSLGRPGNTEAFF
TGCGCCAGCAGCTTGGGTCGCCCGGGGAACACTGAAGCTTTCTTT
>TRBJ1-5|once|TRBV6-5|-
CASSLNGGSGQPQHF
TGTGCCAGCAGCCTTAATGGGGGGTCCGGTCAGCCCCAGCATTTT
>TRBJ2-5|-|TRBV9|-
CASSPTGIGETQYF
TGTGCCAGCAGCCCGACAGGAATCGGAGAGACCCAGTACTTC
>TRBJ1-2|-|TRBV27|TRBD1
CASSPLGTGGALSGYTF
TGTGCCAGCAGTCCACTGGGGACAGGGGGCGCTTTAAGTGGCTACACCTTC
>TRBJ1-5|-|TRBV19|-
CASKGGEGQGPAPNQPQHF
TGTGCCAGTAAGGGAGGCGAGGGCCAGGGCCCCGCTCCCAATCAGCCCCAGCATTTT
>TRBJ1-2|once|TRBV7-8|-
CASSLESGTAYGYTF
TGTGCCAGCAGCCTAGAATCCGGGACTGCCTATGGCTACACCTTC
>TRBJ2-5|-|TRBV5-1|TRBD2
CASSLSAGGGETQYF
TGCGCCAGCAGCTTATCTGCGGGAGGGGGGGAGACCCAGTACTTC
>TRBJ2-1|-|TRBV15|-
CATSREGLNYNEQFF
TGTGCCACCAGCAGAGAGGGCTTAAACTACAATGAGCAGTTCTTC
>TRBJ1-2|-|TRBV29-1|TRBD1
CSVFSGTGGVDGYTF
TGCAGCGTCTTCTCCGGGACAGGGGGCGTTGATGGCTACACCTTC
>TRBJ1-5|-|TRBV16|TRBD1
CASSQSRTGGEPQHF
TGTGCCAGCAGCCAATCAAGGACAGGGGGAGAGCCCCAGCATTTT
>TRBJ2-2|-|TRBV6-6|-
CASKEEGATGELFF
TGTGCCAGCAAAGAGGAGGGGGCGACCGGGGAGCTGTTTTTT
>TRBJ2-1|-|TRBV6-1|-
CASSEGVIDYNEQFF
TGTGCCAGCAGTGAAGGAGTCATCGACTACAATGAGCAGTTCTTC
>TRBJ2-5|-|TRBV21-1|-
CASIAVQETQYF
TGTGCCAGCATAGCAGTGCAAGAGACCCAGTACTTC